The present TCR beta chain was sequenced within a study of blood T cell repertoires in COVID-19. About the research overall: Researchers got acute and convalescent COVID-19 samples from the United States, Italy and Spain.

Original data processing: Reference gene primer amplification in the assay estimated nucleated cell counts. The method was immunoSEQ multiplex PCR; TCRdb's version includes in-frame clones alone and lacks a portion of them. The V and J calls and clone size are taken from that table; D and trimming were inferred from the DNA. This table has 280,000 or so clones, around nine tenths appearing once. The table lists this clone with a count of one. Unmatched junction bases numbered 9, after V lost 4 bases and J lost 0 bases. Looked up from germline, CDR1 is MDHEN and CDR2 is SYDVKM. The CDR3 length is 17 residues.

This TCR derives from a woman aged 55-70 years with acute or convalescent COVID-19. Specimen: peripheral blood. The rearrangement joins TRBV28 to TRBJ1-3; 7 bases agree with TRBD1. For the CDR3, the DNA is TGTGCCAGCAGTTCTCACGGGGACAGTAGCTCTGGAAACACCATATATTTT. Protein: CASSSHGDSSSGNTIYF.